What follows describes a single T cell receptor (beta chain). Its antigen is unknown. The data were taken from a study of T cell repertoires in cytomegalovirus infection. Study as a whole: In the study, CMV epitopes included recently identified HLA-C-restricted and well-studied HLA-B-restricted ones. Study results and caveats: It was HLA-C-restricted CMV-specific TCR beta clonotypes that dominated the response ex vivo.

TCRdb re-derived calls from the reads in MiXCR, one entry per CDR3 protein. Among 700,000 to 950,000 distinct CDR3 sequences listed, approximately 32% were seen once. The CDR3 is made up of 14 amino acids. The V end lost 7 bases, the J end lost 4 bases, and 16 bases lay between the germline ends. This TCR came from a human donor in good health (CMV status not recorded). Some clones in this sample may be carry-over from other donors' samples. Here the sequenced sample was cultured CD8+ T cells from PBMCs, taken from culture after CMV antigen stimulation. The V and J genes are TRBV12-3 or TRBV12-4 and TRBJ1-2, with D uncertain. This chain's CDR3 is CASTPFGETYGYTF. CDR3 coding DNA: TGTGCCAGCACCCCTTTCGGAGAGACCTATGGCTACACCTTC.